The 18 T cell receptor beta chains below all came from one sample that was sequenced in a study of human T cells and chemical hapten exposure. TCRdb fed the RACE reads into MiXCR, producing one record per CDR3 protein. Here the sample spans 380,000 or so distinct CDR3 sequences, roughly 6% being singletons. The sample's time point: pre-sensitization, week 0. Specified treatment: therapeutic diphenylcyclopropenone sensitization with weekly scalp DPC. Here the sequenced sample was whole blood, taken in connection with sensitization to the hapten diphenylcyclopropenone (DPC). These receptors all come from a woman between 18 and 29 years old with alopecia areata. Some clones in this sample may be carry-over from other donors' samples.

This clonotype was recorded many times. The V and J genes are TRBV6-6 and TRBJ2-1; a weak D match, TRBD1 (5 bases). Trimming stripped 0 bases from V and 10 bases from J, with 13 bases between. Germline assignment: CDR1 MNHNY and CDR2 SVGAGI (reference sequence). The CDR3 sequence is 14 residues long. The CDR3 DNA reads TGTGCCAGCAGTTACTCATCGATAGGGGTGGAGCAGTTCTTC. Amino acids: CASSYSSIGVEQFF.

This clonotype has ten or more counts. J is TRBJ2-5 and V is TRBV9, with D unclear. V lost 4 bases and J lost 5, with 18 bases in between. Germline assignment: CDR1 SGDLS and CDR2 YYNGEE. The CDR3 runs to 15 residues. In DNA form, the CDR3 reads TGTGCCAGCAGCTCCTACGACGGGTTGGGGGAGACCCAGTACTTC. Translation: CASSSYDGLGETQYF.

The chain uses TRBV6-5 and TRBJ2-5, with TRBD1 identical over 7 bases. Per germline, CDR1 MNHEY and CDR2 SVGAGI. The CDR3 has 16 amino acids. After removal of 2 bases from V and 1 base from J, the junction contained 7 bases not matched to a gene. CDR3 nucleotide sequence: TGTGCCAGCAGTTACAGAGGGGACAGTCCCCAAGAGACCCAGTACTTC. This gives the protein CASSYRGDSPQETQYF.

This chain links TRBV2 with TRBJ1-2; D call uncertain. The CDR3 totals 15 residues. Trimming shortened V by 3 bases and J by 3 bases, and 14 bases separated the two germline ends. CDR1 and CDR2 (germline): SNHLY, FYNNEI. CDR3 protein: CASSEISRWDYGYTF. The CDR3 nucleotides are TGTGCCAGCAGTGAGATTTCCAGGTGGGACTATGGCTACACCTTC.

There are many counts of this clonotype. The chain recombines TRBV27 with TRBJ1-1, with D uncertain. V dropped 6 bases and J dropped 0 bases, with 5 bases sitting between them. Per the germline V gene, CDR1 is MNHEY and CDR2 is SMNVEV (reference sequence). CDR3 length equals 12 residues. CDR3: CASRALNTEAFF. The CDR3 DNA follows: TGTGCCAGCAGAGCCCTGAACACTGAAGCTTTCTTT.

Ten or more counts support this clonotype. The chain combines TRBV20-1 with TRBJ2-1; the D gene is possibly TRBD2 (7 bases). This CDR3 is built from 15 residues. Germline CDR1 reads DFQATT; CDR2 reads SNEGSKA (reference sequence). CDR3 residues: CSPRGLGGQVDEQFF. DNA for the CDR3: TGCAGCCCCCGAGGGTTGGGGGGGCAGGTTGATGAGCAGTTCTTC.

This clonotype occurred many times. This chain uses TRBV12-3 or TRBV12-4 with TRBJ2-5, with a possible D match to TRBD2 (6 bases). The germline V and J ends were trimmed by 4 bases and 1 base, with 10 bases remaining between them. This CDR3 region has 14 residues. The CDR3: CASSYGTRQETQYF. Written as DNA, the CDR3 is TGTGCCAGCAGTTATGGGACTCGCCAAGAGACCCAGTACTTC.

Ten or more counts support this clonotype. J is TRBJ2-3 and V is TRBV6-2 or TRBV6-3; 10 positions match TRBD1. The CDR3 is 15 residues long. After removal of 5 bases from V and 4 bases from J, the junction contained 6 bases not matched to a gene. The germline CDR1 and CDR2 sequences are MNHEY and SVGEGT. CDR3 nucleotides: TGTGCCAGCAGTACCGGGACAGGGGAATCAGATACGCAGTATTTT. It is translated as CASSTGTGESDTQYF.

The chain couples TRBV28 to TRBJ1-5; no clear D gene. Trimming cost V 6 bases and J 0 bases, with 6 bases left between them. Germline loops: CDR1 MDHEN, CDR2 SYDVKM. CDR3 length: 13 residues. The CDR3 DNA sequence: TGTGCCAGCAGGCAGCCTAGCAATCAGCCCCAGCATTTT. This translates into CASRQPSNQPQHF.

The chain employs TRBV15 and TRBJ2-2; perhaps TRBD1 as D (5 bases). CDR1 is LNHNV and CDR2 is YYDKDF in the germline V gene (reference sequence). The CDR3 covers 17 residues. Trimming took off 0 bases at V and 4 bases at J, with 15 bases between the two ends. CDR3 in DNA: TGTGCCACCAGCAGAGAGTTCCCAGGGCCTGGCACCGGGGAGCTGTTTTTT. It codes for CATSREFPGPGTGELFF.

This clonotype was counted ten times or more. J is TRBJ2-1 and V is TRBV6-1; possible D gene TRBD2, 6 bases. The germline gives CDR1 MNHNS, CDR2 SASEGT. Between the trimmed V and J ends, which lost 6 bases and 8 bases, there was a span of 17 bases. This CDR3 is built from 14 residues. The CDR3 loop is CASRHRDFVDEQFF. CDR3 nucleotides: TGTGCCAGCAGACACCGGGACTTCGTCGATGAGCAGTTCTTC.

The CDR3 sequence: CSVHGQPNTEAFF. The CDR3, as DNA: TGCAGCGTACATGGACAGCCGAACACTGAAGCTTTCTTT. V is TRBV29-1 and J is TRBJ1-1, with TRBD1 as a possible D gene (6 bases). From germline, CDR1 is SQVTM and CDR2 ANQGSEA. Trimming stripped 6 bases from V and 1 base from J, with 12 bases between. The CDR3 runs 13 residues.

CDR3 loop: CASSPQGQAGEQFF. CDR3 DNA sequence: TGTGCCAGCAGCCCCCAGGGACAGGCCGGGGAGCAGTTCTTC. The chain combines TRBV7-2 with TRBJ2-1, with TRBD1 matching over 8 bases. Germline V lookup: CDR1 SGHTA, CDR2 FQGNSA. V lost 5 bases and J lost 10; bases outside the gene matches: 10. The CDR3 has 14 amino acids.

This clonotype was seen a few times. The CDR3 nucleotides read TGTGCCAGCAGCACCCCCTGGGGCGAGCAGTACTTC. This codes for CASSTPWGEQYF. This sequence joins TRBV21-1 and TRBJ2-7; the DNA was not compared with TRBD1, the D call given in the table. TRBV21-1 is listed as a pseudogene. The CDR3 has 12 amino acids.

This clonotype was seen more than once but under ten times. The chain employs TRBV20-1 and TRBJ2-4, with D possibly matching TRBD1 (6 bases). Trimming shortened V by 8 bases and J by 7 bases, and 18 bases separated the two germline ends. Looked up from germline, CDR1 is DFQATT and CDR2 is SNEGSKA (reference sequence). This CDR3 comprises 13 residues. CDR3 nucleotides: TGCAGTCAACGAGGGGAAGGGGGTAACATTCAGTACTTC. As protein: CSQRGEGGNIQYF.

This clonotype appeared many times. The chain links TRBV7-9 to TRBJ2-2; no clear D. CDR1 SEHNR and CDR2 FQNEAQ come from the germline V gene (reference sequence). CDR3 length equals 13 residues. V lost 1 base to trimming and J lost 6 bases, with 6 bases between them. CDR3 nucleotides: TGTGCCAGCAGCTTAGGATCCCCCGGGGAGCTGTTTTTT. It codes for CASSLGSPGELFF.

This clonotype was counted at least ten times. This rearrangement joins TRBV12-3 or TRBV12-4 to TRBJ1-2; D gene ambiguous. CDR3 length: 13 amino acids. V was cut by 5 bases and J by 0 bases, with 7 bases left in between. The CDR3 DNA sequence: TGTGCCAGCAGTACAAGGACTAACTATGGCTACACCTTC. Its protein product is CASSTRTNYGYTF.

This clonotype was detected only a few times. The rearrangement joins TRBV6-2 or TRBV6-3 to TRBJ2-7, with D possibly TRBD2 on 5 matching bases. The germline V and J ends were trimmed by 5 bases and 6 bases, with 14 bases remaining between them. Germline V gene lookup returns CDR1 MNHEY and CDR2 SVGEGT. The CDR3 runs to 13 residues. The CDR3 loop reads CASSRDYPSEQYF. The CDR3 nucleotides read TGTGCCAGCAGTCGGGATTACCCCTCCGAGCAGTACTTC.